This T cell receptor (beta chain) was identified in a study of blood T cell repertoires in COVID-19 (dated by TCRdb to 2020 to 2022). A note on the overall study: The collaborator samples originated in the United States, Italy and Spain and spanned the acute and convalescent phases of COVID-19. Subjects who had been exposed to COVID-19, were actively infected with it, or had recovered from it provided the deeply sampled blood TCRbeta repertoires that made up the dataset. A de-identified subject ID, COVID-19 status, age in years and sex were almost always included in the sample metadata. The prospective study material was composed of cDNA or gDNA derived from T cells, B-cell-depleted T cells, or PBMCs. A freely available public database, intended as a resource for researchers studying the immune response to SARS-CoV-2, is where the repertoires were released. Where available, HLA class I and class II types were obtained from metadata supplied by the sample provider rather than from assay-based typing. The samples were drawn from the first 160 participants of the ongoing ImmuneRACE study and from some 1,300 subjects provided by 6 global collaborators. What the research found in general, with its limitations: The amount of clinical and demographic metadata varied by source and participant and was provided uncurated.

This clone was observed a few times. Its antigen has not been determined. No much larger clone exists at a distance of one base, and base qualities are not known. Another Seattle source contributed samples from volunteer blood donors who had recovered from COVID-19. Each collaborating institution followed its own protocols to collect whole blood in K2EDTA tubes. For TCRbeta analysis, collaborators shipped samples as frozen whole blood, isolated PBMCs, or DNA extracted from either of those sample types. The immunoSEQ Assay, a bias-controlled multiplex PCR, was used to amplify TCRbeta CDR3 regions from genomic DNA. On the authors' methods: Nucleated cell counts per sample were estimated from amplification of reference gene primers within the assay. Sequence reads were collapsed and filtered to measure the absolute abundance of every unique TCRbeta CDR3 rearrangement. For each sample, productive Simpson clonality was calculated by taking the square root of Simpson's diversity index across productive rearrangements. TCRdb stores this immuneACCESS table with in-frame sequences only. Part of the clones is absent; in the studies checked, under half of the shortfall reflects unresolved V genes, and no reason is known for the rest. Clone size and the V and J calls come from that table; the DNA yielded D and trimming. The sample profile shows roughly 240,000 clones; over 65% of them were found once. Of the sample, less than 6% falls within the top ten clones.

Sequencing used peripheral blood. The sequence derives from a man aged 60-69 years who had recovered from COVID-19.

Read as DNA, the sequence is TGTGCCAGCAGTTTTTCGGGGTACTATGGCTACACCTTC. The encoded protein is CASSFSGYYGYTF. This chain joins TRBV12-3 or TRBV12-4 to TRBJ1-2, with the identity of the D gene unclear. Its CDR3 holds 13 amino acids, cysteine through phenylalanine. The DNA shown is the 39-base CDR3, in frame from base 1. V is shortened by 3 bases, J by 3 bases, and the region joining them spans 8 bases.